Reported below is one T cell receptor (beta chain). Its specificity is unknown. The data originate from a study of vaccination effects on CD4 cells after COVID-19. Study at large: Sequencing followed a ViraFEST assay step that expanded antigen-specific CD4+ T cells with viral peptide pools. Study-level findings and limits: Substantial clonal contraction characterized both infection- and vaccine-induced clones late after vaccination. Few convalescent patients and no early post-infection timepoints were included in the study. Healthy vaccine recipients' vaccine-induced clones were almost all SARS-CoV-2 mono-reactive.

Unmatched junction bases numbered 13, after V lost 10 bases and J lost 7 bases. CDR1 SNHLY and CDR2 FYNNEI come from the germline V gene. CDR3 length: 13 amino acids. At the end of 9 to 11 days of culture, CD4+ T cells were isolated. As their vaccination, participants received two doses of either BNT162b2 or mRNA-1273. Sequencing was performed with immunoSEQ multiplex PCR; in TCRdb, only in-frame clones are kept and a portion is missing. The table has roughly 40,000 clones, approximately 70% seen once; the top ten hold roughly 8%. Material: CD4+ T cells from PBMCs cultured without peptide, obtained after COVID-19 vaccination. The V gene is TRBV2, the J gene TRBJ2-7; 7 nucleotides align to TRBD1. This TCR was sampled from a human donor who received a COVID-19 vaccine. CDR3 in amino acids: CAIQQGSRFEQYF. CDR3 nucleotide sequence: TGTGCCATTCAACAGGGGTCAAGGTTTGAGCAGTACTTC.